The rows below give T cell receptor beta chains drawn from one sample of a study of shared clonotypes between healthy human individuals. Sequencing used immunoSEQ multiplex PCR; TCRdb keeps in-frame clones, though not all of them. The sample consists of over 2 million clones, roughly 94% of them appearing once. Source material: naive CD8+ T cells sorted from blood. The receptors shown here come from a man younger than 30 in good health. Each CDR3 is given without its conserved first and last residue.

cdr3_aa: ASALTGNQPQH
v_call: TRBV12-5
j_call: TRBJ1-5

cdr3_aa: ASSLFGTTNEKLF
v_call: TRBV28
j_call: TRBJ1-4

cdr3_aa: ASSDRGGGPKDNEQY
v_call: TRBV7-9
j_call: TRBJ2-7

cdr3_aa: AVIVGSGANVLT
v_call: TRBV29-1
j_call: TRBJ2-6

cdr3_aa: ASSLRQGRGETQY
v_call: TRBV13
j_call: TRBJ2-5

cdr3_aa: ASSVPGVETQY
v_call: TRBV10-2
j_call: TRBJ2-5

cdr3_aa: ASSWDRGVPGNTIY
v_call: TRBV2
j_call: TRBJ1-3

cdr3_aa: ASSQVSADLASYEQY
v_call: TRBV4-1
j_call: TRBJ2-7

cdr3_aa: ASSPRGSGTDTQY
v_call: TRBV13
j_call: TRBJ2-3

cdr3_aa: ASTGGQAPYEQY
v_call: TRBV7-9
j_call: TRBJ2-7

cdr3_aa: ASYPPRDRAPGELF
v_call: TRBV10-1
j_call: TRBJ2-2

cdr3_aa: ASSSSRVFHEQY
v_call: TRBV6-6
j_call: TRBJ2-7

cdr3_aa: ASSQIIRVSYNEQF
v_call: TRBV4-1
j_call: TRBJ2-1

cdr3_aa: ASSHTLGAVLNSDTQY
v_call: TRBV13
j_call: TRBJ2-3

cdr3_aa: ASGGLAHEQF
v_call: TRBV7-8
j_call: TRBJ2-1

cdr3_aa: ASSKTGFLDTGELF
v_call: TRBV28
j_call: TRBJ2-2

cdr3_aa: ASSYSVASSYEQY
v_call: TRBV6-5
j_call: TRBJ2-7

cdr3_aa: ASNPAFGYNEQF
v_call: TRBV19
j_call: TRBJ2-1

cdr3_aa: ASSLGPEGGNTGELF
v_call: TRBV7-7
j_call: TRBJ2-2

cdr3_aa: ASSLGLASSYEQY
v_call: TRBV5-4
j_call: TRBJ2-7

cdr3_aa: ASSPNYEQY
v_call: TRBV2
j_call: .

cdr3_aa: ASSPRGDADTQY
v_call: TRBV5-1
j_call: TRBJ2-3

cdr3_aa: ASSPPGGSNEQF
v_call: TRBV7-9
j_call: TRBJ2-1

cdr3_aa: ASSTGVMLSYEQY
v_call: TRBV9
j_call: TRBJ2-7

cdr3_aa: ASSLRGPLLEQY
v_call: TRBV27
j_call: TRBJ2-7

cdr3_aa: ASGLDVGYEQY
v_call: TRBV12-5
j_call: TRBJ2-7

cdr3_aa: ASSQEQGLNTEAF
v_call: TRBV4-1
j_call: TRBJ1-1

cdr3_aa: ASSLVAPLVGQETQY
v_call: TRBV11-2
j_call: TRBJ2-5

cdr3_aa: ASRGEAACYEQY
v_call: TRBV21-1
j_call: TRBJ2-7

cdr3_aa: ASSQEPGLLSETQY
v_call: TRBV4-3
j_call: TRBJ2-5

cdr3_aa: ASSYPEVENTGELF
v_call: TRBV6-6
j_call: TRBJ2-2

cdr3_aa: ASSEWDETTDTQY
v_call: TRBV10-1
j_call: TRBJ2-3

cdr3_aa: AISIRDRGYETQY
v_call: TRBV10-3
j_call: TRBJ2-5

cdr3_aa: ASSLDRAGEQY
v_call: TRBV4-1
j_call: TRBJ2-7